This T cell receptor (beta chain) was sequenced in a study of tumor-infiltrating lymphocytes in primary liver carcinoma. Study background: Stage T1-T3 N0M0 tumors spanned about 4.2 to 11 cm. Study-level findings and limits: Pairs comparing tumor with adjacent tissue or blood overlapped less than pairs drawn from tumor regions. It was in tumors, not blood, that the top-250-clone fraction was significantly higher (p = 0.039).

TCR beta cDNA was reverse-transcribed from approximately 0.45 ug of total RNA. The reaction used a constant-region primer and ProtoScript II reverse transcriptase. Three-round nested multiplex PCR performed with slightly modified ARM-PCR produced the TCR beta libraries. Forward primers for TRBV1-TRBV30 and a C-beta reverse primer served the first two PCR rounds, at about 11 cycles each. TCRdb independently ran MiXCR on the multiplex PCR reads; one entry per CDR3 protein. Among approximately 100,000 distinct CDR3 sequences listed, approximately 70% were seen once. Each 20-30 mg portion of unsorted bulk tissue served as the source for co-extraction of RNA and DNA. Germline lookup yields CDR1 MGHRA and CDR2 YSYEKL. This CDR3 spans 19 amino acids. Turning to this clonotype: The target antigen is unknown. Its ends do not fully match the called genes, so a read error is possible.

This clonotype originated in an older woman with primary liver carcinoma and hepatitis B virus infection. This chain uses TRBV4-1 with TRBJ2-3; TRBD2 matches 8 bases. The sample was liver tumor tissue from sampling region 2. As to subset: tumor region T2, inferior pole. The CDR3 loop reads CVSSQPPLASERETDTEYF. The DNA of the CDR3 is TGCGTCAGCAGCCAGCCCCCCTTAGCGTCGGAGCGGGAGACAGATACGGAGTATTTT.